This TCR beta chain was obtained from a study of blood T cell repertoires in COVID-19. Background on the study: The analysed material was cDNA or gDNA that came from T cells, B-cell-depleted T cells, or PBMCs.

The germline CDR1 and CDR2 sequences are LNHDA and SQIVND (reference sequence). V lost 1 base and J lost 4; bases outside the gene matches: 5. The CDR3 length is 15 residues. Sequenced by immunoSEQ multiplex PCR; TCRdb stores in-frame clones only, minus some. Of 110,000 or so clones in the sample, 88% were seen once. The specimen was peripheral blood. The V gene is TRBV19, the J gene TRBJ2-3, with TRBD2 matching 7 bases. This sequence was found in a human donor in a cohort sampled during active COVID-19. CDR3 coding DNA: TGTGCCAGTAGTATAGGCGGGGGTAGGGCAGATACGCAGTATTTT. Amino acids: CASSIGGGRADTQYF.